The 26 T cell receptor beta chains in this list originate from one sample, sequenced in a study of CD8 T cells in ankylosing spondylitis. The study, taken as a whole, reports: Characteristic of ankylosing spondylitis blood, it appeared, was a TCR beta motif comprising roughly eight highly homologous variants.

One entry per CDR3 protein, called by TCRdb with MiXCR from the 5' RACE reads. The table has fewer than 400,000 distinct CDR3 sequences, 20% to 25% seen once; the top ten hold roughly a sixth. These receptors are not linked to any known antigen. Sequencing was done on a sample of blood, either unsorted or a sorted T cell fraction (not recorded which). These TCRs come from a male donor with ankylosing spondylitis.

CDR3 in DNA: TGTGCCAGCAGTTTAGAGGAGGTTTACTCCTACGAGCAGTACTTC. Protein: CASSLEEVYSYEQYF. The genes are TRBV12-3 or TRBV12-4 and TRBJ2-7; a possible D gene is TRBD2 (5 bases). Trimming took 1 base from V and 0 from J, leaving 10 bases between them. This CDR3 is 15 amino acids long.

This clonotype was found many times. V usage is TRBV29-1 and J usage is TRBJ2-1; 11 nucleotides match TRBD2. With 5 bases clipped from V and 10 bases from J, the junction kept 13 bases outside the gene matches. Germline values: CDR1 SQVTM, CDR2 ANQGSEA. The CDR3 spans 15 residues. CDR3 loop: CSVTSLAGGTLEQFF. In nucleotides, the CDR3 is TGCAGCGTTACGTCGCTAGCGGGAGGCACACTAGAGCAGTTCTTC.

This clonotype was observed a few times. The V gene is TRBV20-1, the J gene TRBJ1-1, with D tentatively TRBD1 (5 bases). Trimming shortened V by 6 bases and J by 4 bases, and 15 bases separated the two germline ends. This CDR3 has 13 residues. Germline loops: CDR1 DFQATT, CDR2 SNEGSKA (reference sequence). The CDR3: CSAGGSIFTEAFF. As DNA, the CDR3 is TGCAGTGCCGGGGGGTCAATATTCACTGAAGCTTTCTTT.

This clonotype showed up just a few times. The chain employs TRBV5-1 and TRBJ2-1; the D call may be TRBD1 or TRBD2 (5 bases each). Looked up from germline, CDR1 is SGHRS and CDR2 is YFSETQ. The CDR3 runs to 17 residues. V lost 0 bases and J 6 bases, leaving 19 bases between the germline ends. CDR3 protein: CASSLVLGDLTGNEQFF. The CDR3 DNA is TGCGCCAGCAGCTTGGTACTAGGGGACCTTACTGGCAATGAGCAGTTCTTC.

This clonotype was seen only a few times. The CDR3 coding sequence is TGCAGCGTATCAAGGGGCTTTTACTACGAGCAGTACTTC. Protein: CSVSRGFYYEQYF. The J gene is TRBJ2-7, the V gene TRBV29-1; possible D gene TRBD1, 5 bases. Trimming removed 6 bases from V and 3 bases from J, with 15 bases in between. Germline assignment: CDR1 SQVTM and CDR2 ANQGSEA. This CDR3 is built from 13 residues.

This clonotype was counted between two and nine times. This chain connects TRBV5-6 to TRBJ1-1; unclear D gene. The CDR3 extends over 11 amino acids. Per the germline V gene, CDR1 is SGHDT and CDR2 is YYEEEE. V gave up 8 bases and J gave up 8 bases, with 13 bases separating them. CDR3 bases: TGTGCCAGGGAGGCGGTTAGAGAAGCTTTCTTT. Translation: CAREAVREAFF. Based on the CDR3 plus reference TRBV5-6 and TRBJ1-1, the full variable domain is DAGVTQSPTHLIKTRGQQVTLRCSPKSGHDTVSWYQQALGQGPQFIFQYYEEEERQRGNFPDRFSGHQFPNYSSELNVNALLLGDSALYLCAREAVREAFFGQGTRLTVV.

The J gene is TRBJ1-5, the V gene TRBV7-2, with D unclear. Germline V gene data show CDR1 as SGHTA and CDR2 as FQGNSA. This CDR3 comprises 14 residues. The V end lost 2 bases, the J end lost 0 bases, and 5 bases lay between the germline ends. The CDR3 DNA reads TGTGCCAGCAGCTTAACCATTAGCAATCAGCCCCAGCATTTT. Translation: CASSLTISNQPQHF.

This clonotype has a handful of counts. The chain uses TRBV4-1 and TRBJ1-1; no definite D call. The CDR3 totals 15 residues. The V gene's germline CDR1 is MGHRA and CDR2 YSYEKL. The germline V and J ends were trimmed by 1 base and 0 bases, with 9 bases remaining between them. The CDR3 bases are TGCGCCAGCAGCCAAGGCCAGTCTATGAACACTGAAGCTTTCTTT. It encodes CASSQGQSMNTEAFF.

As to this clonotype: Sequence at one end of the junction differs from germline and may be a read error. As DNA, the CDR3 is TGTGCCAGCGGCTTTTTGGGACAGGGAACCTACGAGCAGTACTTC. Translated, it gives CASGFLGQGTYEQYF. This chain uses TRBV7-9 with TRBJ2-7; the match to TRBD1 covers 9 bases. CDR1 is SEHNR and CDR2 is FQNEAQ in the germline V gene (reference sequence). The length of the CDR3 is 15 residues.

V usage is TRBV20-1 and J usage is TRBJ1-2; D gene unclear. CDR3 length: 15 amino acids. V was shortened by 3 bases and J by 3 bases, with 17 bases between the two germline ends. Germline-derived CDR1 and CDR2 are DFQATT and SNEGSKA (reference sequence). CDR3 residues: CSASPRHTGDYGYTF. CDR3 nucleotide sequence: TGCAGTGCTAGCCCCAGACACACCGGGGACTATGGCTACACCTTC.

The chain links TRBV12-3 or TRBV12-4 to TRBJ2-7, with 7 bases fitting TRBD1. The ends lost 2 bases at V and 1 base at J; junction bases unmatched: 5. CDR3 length: 15 amino acids. The DNA of the CDR3 is TGTGCCAGCAGTTTAACCCGGGACAGATCCTACGAGCAGTACTTC. The encoded protein is CASSLTRDRSYEQYF.

The rearrangement joins TRBV20-1 to TRBJ1-6; possibly TRBD1 for D (5 bases). The V gene lost 3 bases and the J gene lost 0 bases, with 9 bases spanning the gap. CDR1 and CDR2 from the germline V gene are DFQATT and SNEGSKA (reference sequence). This CDR3 is 15 amino acids long. CDR3 coding DNA: TGCAGTGCTAGCCGGGGGGACTCCTATAATTCACCCCTCCACTTT. It is translated as CSASRGDSYNSPLHF.

V is TRBV29-1 and J is TRBJ2-5, with D perhaps TRBD1 (6 bases). Germline V gene sequence: CDR1 SQVTM, CDR2 ANQGSEA. V was shortened by 3 bases and J by 7 bases, with 15 bases between the two germline ends. The CDR3 covers 13 residues. CDR3 sequence (DNA): TGCAGCGTTGAGGAGCAGGGGTACGGGACCCAGTACTTC. It specifies CSVEEQGYGTQYF.

The chain employs TRBV20-1 and TRBJ2-7, with 11 bases that match TRBD2. The CDR3 runs to 16 residues. After removal of 6 bases from V and 1 base from J, the junction contained 11 bases not matched to a gene. Germline lookup yields CDR1 DFQATT and CDR2 SNEGSKA (reference sequence). The CDR3 sequence: CSAQPYSGRASYEQYF. CDR3 DNA sequence: TGCAGTGCGCAACCCTATAGCGGGAGGGCATCCTACGAGCAGTACTTC.

DNA of the CDR3: TGTGCCAGCAGCTTAAACAGGGTGGCTTCCTATGGCTACACCTTC. The encoded protein is CASSLNRVASYGYTF. The chain employs TRBV11-2 and TRBJ1-2; possibly TRBD1 for D (6 bases). The CDR3 has 15 residues. CDR1 is SGHAT, CDR2 FQNNGV, per germline. Deletions cut 2 bases from V and 4 bases from J, with 14 bases between.

This clonotype has a handful of counts. The V and J genes are TRBV7-2 and TRBJ2-1; tentative D call: TRBD2 (5 bases). V lost 1 base and J 5 bases, leaving 9 bases between the germline ends. The germline gives CDR1 SGHTA, CDR2 FQGNSA. CDR3 length: 14 amino acids. Here the CDR3 DNA reads TGTGCCAGCAGCTTAGTTGGCGGGCACAATGAGCAGTTCTTC. Translating gives CASSLVGGHNEQFF.

This chain connects TRBV12-5 to TRBJ2-3; TRBD1 aligns across 12 bases. CDR1 LGHNT and CDR2 FRNRAP come from the germline V gene. J was trimmed by 0 bases and V by 6 bases; bases with no gene match: 4. The CDR3 totals 16 residues. CDR3 nucleotides: TGTGCTAGTGGACGCGGGACAGGGGGCAGCACAGATACGCAGTATTTT. As protein: CASGRGTGGSTDTQYF.

The chain has TRBV7-8 and TRBJ2-7, with D unclear. V lost 0 bases and J 5 bases, leaving 8 bases between the germline ends. There are 13 residues in the CDR3. Germline-derived CDR1 and CDR2 are SGHVS and FQNEAQ. The CDR3 DNA follows: TGTGCCAGCAGCTTAGCCTCTGATGACGAGCAGTACTTC. It codes for CASSLASDDEQYF.

This clonotype was detected a few times. CDR3 loop: CASSSMVAGTDTQYF. DNA of the CDR3: TGTGCCAGCAGCTCTATGGTAGCGGGAACAGATACGCAGTATTTT. The chain combines TRBV3-1 with TRBJ2-3; 8 bases line up with TRBD2. The CDR3 covers 15 residues. V lost 5 bases, J lost 3 bases, and 7 bases stayed unmatched. Germline loops: CDR1 LGHDT, CDR2 YNNKEL (reference sequence).

The genes are TRBV14 and TRBJ1-1; no clear D gene. Trimming removed 3 bases at V and 7 bases at J, with 15 bases between. The V gene's germline CDR1 is SGHDN and CDR2 FVKESK. CDR3 size: 14 residues. Here the CDR3 DNA reads TGTGCCAGCAGCCAGGGGAATCGGGTCGGTGAAGCTTTCTTT. Residues: CASSQGNRVGEAFF.

CDR3 amino acids: CASMGGRALDTGELFF. The CDR3 nucleotides are TGCGCCAGCATGGGCGGGAGGGCCCTCGACACCGGGGAGCTGTTTTTT. This chain connects TRBV10-2 to TRBJ2-2; 9 bases align to TRBD2. The CDR3 totals 16 residues. Germline V CDR1 and CDR2: WSHSY, SAAADI. V gave up 7 bases and J gave up 3 bases; unmatched junction bases: 9.

In its sample, this clonotype was seen a few times. The chain carries TRBV25-1 and TRBJ1-4; TRBD1 aligns across 7 bases. Trimming at V came to 6 bases and at J to 0 bases, leaving 10 bases not matched to a gene. The CDR3 covers 17 residues. The V gene's germline CDR1 is MGHDK and CDR2 SYGVNS. CDR3: CASSPSEGAPTNEKLFF. The CDR3 DNA reads as TGTGCCAGCAGCCCATCAGAGGGGGCACCAACTAATGAAAAACTGTTTTTT.

The rearrangement links TRBV27 to TRBJ1-1; TRBD1 matches 7 bases. The CDR3 contains 17 residues. CDR1 is MNHEY and CDR2 is SMNVEV in the germline V gene (reference sequence). With 5 bases clipped from V and 1 base from J, the junction kept 13 bases outside the gene matches. This chain's CDR3 is CASSVDRAVTRNTEAFF. As DNA, the CDR3 is TGTGCCAGCAGTGTCGACAGGGCAGTAACGAGGAACACTGAAGCTTTCTTT.

This clonotype was observed a few times. The gene calls are TRBV7-2 and TRBJ2-7, with D possibly being TRBD2 (7 bases). Trimming removed 1 base from V and 3 bases from J, with 13 bases in between. Germline values: CDR1 SGHTA, CDR2 FQGNSA. The CDR3 spans 15 residues. CDR3 residues: CASSLGGGRGYEQYF. The CDR3 bases are TGTGCCAGCAGCTTAGGAGGGGGGAGGGGCTACGAGCAGTACTTC.

This clonotype was counted a few times. V and J are TRBV5-1 and TRBJ1-2, with a tentative D call TRBD1 (5 bases). There are 15 residues in the CDR3. The germline V and J ends were trimmed by 0 bases and 5 bases, with 14 bases remaining between them. CDR1 and CDR2 (germline): SGHRS, YFSETQ. The DNA for the CDR3 is TGCGCCAGCAGCTTGGAGACAGAAGGATTTTATGGCTACACCTTC. It yields the protein CASSLETEGFYGYTF.

This clonotype appeared a few times. The chain carries TRBV4-3 and TRBJ1-2, with 9 bases fitting TRBD1. Trimming cost V 0 bases and J 3 bases; bases outside gene matches: 2. CDR3 length: 15 amino acids. The germline CDR1 and CDR2 sequences are LGHNA and YSLEER. The CDR3 sequence is CASSQEDRGDYGYTF. For the CDR3, the DNA is TGCGCCAGCAGCCAAGAGGACAGGGGCGACTATGGCTACACCTTC.